The T cell receptor beta chain under discussion was sequenced for a study of T cells in Graves' hyperthyroidism and ophthalmopathy. Study context: The initial diagnosis was the point when peripheral blood was collected, ahead of any treatment.

RNA transcripts yielded amplified TCR beta CDR3 regions. The TCR CDR3 was amplified in a first-round RT-PCR using the HTBI primer set. TCRdb re-called the multiplex PCR reads with MiXCR, one entry per CDR3 protein. The sample carries under 600,000 distinct CDR3 sequences, approximately 16% recorded once. This clonotype was seen many times. Germline V gives CDR1 MNHNS, CDR2 SASEGT. V was cut by 8 bases and J by 3 bases, with 14 bases left in between. The CDR3 runs to 13 residues. Ophthalmopathy cases scored 3 or more on the Clinical Activity Score and 4 or more on NOSPECS grade, with duration below 3 months. Exclusion criteria comprised uncontrolled infection, other autoimmune disease, pregnancy or lactation.

V and J are TRBV6-1 and TRBJ2-7; D unclear. Sequencing input: blood. This receptor was taken from a middle-aged woman with Graves' ophthalmopathy. CDR3 nucleotide sequence: TGTGCCAGCCAGCCTTCGGAATACTACGAGCAGTACTTC. Translation: CASQPSEYYEQYF.